This TCR beta chain was sequenced in a study of cytomegalovirus exposure and HLA in healthy donors. The CDR3 is 13 amino acids. Germline V CDR1 and CDR2: SNHLY, FYNNEI. V was pared by 6 bases and J by 0 bases, with 9 bases between. PCR amplification relied on 60 Vbeta primers (plus 13 Jbeta primers). Libraries were prepared by immunoSEQ multiplex PCR; TCRdb keeps only in-frame clonotypes and omits some of them. Among under 200,000 clones listed, approximately 62% were seen once. This clone was seen just once. The sequencing input was PBMCs. This TCR was recovered from a man between 50 and 59 years old in good health and CMV-seronegative. The chain is built from TRBV2 and TRBJ2-7, with a tentative D call TRBD1 (5 bases). In DNA, the CDR3 is TGTGCCAGCAGACAGGACGTCTCCTACGAGCAGTACTTC. It is translated as CASRQDVSYEQYF.